These 3 T cell receptor beta chains originate from one sample sequenced in a study of blood T cell repertoires in COVID-19 (TCRdb year 2020). The method behind the library was the immunoSEQ multiplex PCR assay. As stored in TCRdb, this immuneACCESS dataset retains in-frame rearrangements with V and J assigned. A fraction of the clones does not appear; measured against another copy, unresolved V genes explain less than half of the discrepancy, and the remainder lacks a known reason. The sample includes some 42,000 clones, with about 89% observed a single time. Clones ranked in the top ten supply roughly 0.4% of the sample. The specimen sequenced was peripheral blood. All receptors come from a human donor in a cohort sampled during active COVID-19.

This clone was counted once. The chain has TRBV6-2 or TRBV6-3 and TRBJ1-2; possible D gene TRBD1, 6 bases. V shed 5 bases and J shed 4 bases, with 17 bases lying between them. This CDR3 region has 15 residues. In germline, CDR1 is MNHEY, CDR2 SVGEGT. In DNA, the CDR3 is TGTGCCAGCAGTCGACCCCCGGGACAAGTCTATGGCTACACCTTC. This codes for CASSRPPGQVYGYTF.

This clone has only one observation. The V and J genes are TRBV7-2 and TRBJ1-1, with a possible D match to TRBD1 (5 bases). With 6 bases removed from V and 2 bases from J, the gap between germline ends came to 13 bases. Germline V gene data show CDR1 as SGHTA and CDR2 as FQGNSA. This CDR3 has 14 amino acids. The CDR3 DNA sequence: TGTGCCAGCAGAACTACGACAGCTAACACTGAAGCTTTCTTT. Translation: CASRTTTANTEAFF. The entire variable domain, with the rest obtained from reference TRBV7-2 and TRBJ1-1, is as follows: GAGVSQSPSNKVTEKGKDVELRCDPISGHTALYWYRQSLGQGLEFLIYFQGNSAPDKSGLPSDRFSAERTGGSVSTLTIQRTQQEDSAVYLCASRTTTANTEAFFGQGTRLTVV.

This sequence joins TRBV4-1 and TRBJ2-4, with TRBD1 matching 7 bases. CDR3 length: 14 residues. Trimming removed 0 bases from V and 8 bases from J; junction bases left unmatched: 4. The germline V gene has CDR1 MGHRA and CDR2 YSYEKL. This CDR3 is CASSQEGGLDIQYF. The CDR3 region has the DNA TGCGCCAGCAGCCAAGAAGGGGGCTTGGACATTCAGTACTTC.